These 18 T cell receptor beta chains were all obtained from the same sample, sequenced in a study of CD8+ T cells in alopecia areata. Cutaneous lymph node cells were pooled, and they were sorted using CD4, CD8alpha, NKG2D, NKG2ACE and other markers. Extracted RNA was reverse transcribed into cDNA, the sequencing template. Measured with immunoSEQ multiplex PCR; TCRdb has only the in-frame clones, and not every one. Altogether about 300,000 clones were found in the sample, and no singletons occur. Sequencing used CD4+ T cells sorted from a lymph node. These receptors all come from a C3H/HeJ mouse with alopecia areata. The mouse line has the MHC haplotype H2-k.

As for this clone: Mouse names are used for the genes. The CDR3 bases that were read are TGTGCCAGCAGTGATGGGACAATTTCCTATAATTCGCCC. Residues: CASSDGTISYNSP. Given in full, the CDR3 is CASSDGTISYNSPLYF. The chain recombines TRBV13-1 with TRBJ1-6; tentatively, D is TRBD1 (5 bases). The CDR3 end falls 3 residues outside the read, so it is completed with the germline J gene. TRBJ1-6 is flagged as an ORF with uncertain function. The ends were cut back, 0 bases at V and 0 bases at J, with 7 bases in the middle. Germline CDR1 and CDR2: NSHNY and SYGAGN. The CDR3 totals 16 residues.

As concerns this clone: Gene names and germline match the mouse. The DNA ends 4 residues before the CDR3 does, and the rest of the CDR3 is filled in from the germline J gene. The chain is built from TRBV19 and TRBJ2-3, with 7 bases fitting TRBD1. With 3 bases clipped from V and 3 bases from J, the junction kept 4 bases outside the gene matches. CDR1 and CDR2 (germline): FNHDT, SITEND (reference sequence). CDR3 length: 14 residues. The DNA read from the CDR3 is TGTGCCAGCAGTAAGACAGGGATGGCAGAA. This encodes CASSKTGMAE. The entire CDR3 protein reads CASSKTGMAETLYF.

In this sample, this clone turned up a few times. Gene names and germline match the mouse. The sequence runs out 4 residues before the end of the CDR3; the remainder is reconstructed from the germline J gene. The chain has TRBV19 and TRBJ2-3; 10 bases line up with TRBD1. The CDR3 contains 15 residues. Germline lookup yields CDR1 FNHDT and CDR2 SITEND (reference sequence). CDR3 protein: CASRPFRDRGETLYF. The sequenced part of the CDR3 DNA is TGTGCCAGCAGACCGTTCCGGGACAGGGGAGAA.

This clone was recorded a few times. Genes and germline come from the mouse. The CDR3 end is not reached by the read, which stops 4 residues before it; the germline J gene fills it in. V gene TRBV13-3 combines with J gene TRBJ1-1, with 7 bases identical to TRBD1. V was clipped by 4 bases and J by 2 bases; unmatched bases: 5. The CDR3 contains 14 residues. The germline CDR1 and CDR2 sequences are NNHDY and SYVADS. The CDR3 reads CASSLQGGNTEVFF. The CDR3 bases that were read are TGTGCCAGCAGTCTTCAAGGGGGCAACACA.

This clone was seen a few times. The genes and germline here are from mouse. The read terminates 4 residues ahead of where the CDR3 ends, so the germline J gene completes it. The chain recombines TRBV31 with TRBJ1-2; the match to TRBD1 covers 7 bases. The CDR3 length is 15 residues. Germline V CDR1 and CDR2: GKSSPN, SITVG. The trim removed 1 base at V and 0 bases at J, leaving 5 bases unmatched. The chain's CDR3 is CAWSRQGGTNSDYTF. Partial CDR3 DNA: TGTGCCTGGAGTCGACAGGGAGGTACAAACTCC.

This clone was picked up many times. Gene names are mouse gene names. CDR3 DNA, as far as it was read: TGTGCCAGCAGGCCAGGGGGGCAAGAC. Its protein product is CASRPGGQD. The full CDR3 protein is CASRPGGQDTQYF. The chain couples TRBV19 to TRBJ2-5; TRBD1 is a possible D gene (7 bases). The read is 4 residues too short to cover the CDR3 end, so that end is filled in from the germline J gene. CDR1 is FNHDT and CDR2 is SITEND in the germline V gene (reference sequence). The V gene lost 5 bases and the J gene lost 3 bases, with 10 bases spanning the gap. The CDR3 totals 13 residues.

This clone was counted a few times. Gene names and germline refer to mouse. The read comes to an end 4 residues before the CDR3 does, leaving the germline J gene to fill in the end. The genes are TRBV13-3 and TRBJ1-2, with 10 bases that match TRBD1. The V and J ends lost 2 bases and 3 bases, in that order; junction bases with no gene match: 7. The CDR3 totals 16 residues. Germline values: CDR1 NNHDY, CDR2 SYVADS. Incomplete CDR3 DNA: TGTGCCAGCAGTGAAAGGACTGGGACAGGGGACTCC. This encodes CASSERTGTGDS. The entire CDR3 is CASSERTGTGDSDYTF.

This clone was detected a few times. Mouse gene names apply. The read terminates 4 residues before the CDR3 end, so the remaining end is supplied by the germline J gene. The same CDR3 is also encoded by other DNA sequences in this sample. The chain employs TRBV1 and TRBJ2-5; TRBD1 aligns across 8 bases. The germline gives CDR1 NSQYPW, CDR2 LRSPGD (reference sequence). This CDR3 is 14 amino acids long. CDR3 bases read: TGCACCTGCAGTGCCTCAGGGGGCCGAGAC. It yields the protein CTCSASGGRD. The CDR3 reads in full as CTCSASGGRDTQYF.

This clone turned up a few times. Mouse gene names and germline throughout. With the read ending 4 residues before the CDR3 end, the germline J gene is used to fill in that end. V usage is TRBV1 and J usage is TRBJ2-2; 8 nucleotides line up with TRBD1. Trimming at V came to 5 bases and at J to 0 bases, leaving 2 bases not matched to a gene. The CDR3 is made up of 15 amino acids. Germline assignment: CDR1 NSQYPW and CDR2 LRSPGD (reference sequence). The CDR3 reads CTCSLTGANTGQLYF. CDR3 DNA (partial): TGCACCTGCAGTCTGACAGGGGCAAACACCGGG.

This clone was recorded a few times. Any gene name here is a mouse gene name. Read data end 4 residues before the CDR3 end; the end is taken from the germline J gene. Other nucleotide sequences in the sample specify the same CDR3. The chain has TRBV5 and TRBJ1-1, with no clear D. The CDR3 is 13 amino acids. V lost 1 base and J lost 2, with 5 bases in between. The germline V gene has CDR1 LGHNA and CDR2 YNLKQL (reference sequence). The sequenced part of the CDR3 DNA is TGTGCCAGCAGCCAAGTCAGTAACACA. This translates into CASSQVSNT. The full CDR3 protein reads CASSQVSNTEVFF.

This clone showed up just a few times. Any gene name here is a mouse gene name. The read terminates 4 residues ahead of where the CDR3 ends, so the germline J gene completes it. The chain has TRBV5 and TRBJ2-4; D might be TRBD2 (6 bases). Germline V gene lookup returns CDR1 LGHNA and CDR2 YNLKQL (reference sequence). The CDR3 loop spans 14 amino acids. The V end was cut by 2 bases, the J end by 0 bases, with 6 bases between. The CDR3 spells CASSQWGSQNTLYF. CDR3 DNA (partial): TGTGCCAGCAGCCAATGGGGGAGTCAAAAC.

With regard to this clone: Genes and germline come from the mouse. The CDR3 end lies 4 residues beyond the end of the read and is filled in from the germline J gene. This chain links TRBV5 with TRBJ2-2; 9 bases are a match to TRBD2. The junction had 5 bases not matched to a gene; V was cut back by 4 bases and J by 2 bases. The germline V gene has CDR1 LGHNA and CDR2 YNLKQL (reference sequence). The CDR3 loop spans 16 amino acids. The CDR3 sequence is CASSLSGGVNTGQLYF. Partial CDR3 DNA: TGTGCCAGCAGCCTCTCTGGGGGGGTGAACACCGGG.

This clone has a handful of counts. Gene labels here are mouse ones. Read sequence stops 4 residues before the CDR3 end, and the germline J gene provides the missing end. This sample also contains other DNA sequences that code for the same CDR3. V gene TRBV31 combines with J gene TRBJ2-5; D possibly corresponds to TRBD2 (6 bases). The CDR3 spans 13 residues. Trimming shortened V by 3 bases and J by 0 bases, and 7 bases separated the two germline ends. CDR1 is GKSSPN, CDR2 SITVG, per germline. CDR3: CAWSWGNQDTQYF. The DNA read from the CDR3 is TGTGCCTGGAGCTGGGGTAACCAAGAC.

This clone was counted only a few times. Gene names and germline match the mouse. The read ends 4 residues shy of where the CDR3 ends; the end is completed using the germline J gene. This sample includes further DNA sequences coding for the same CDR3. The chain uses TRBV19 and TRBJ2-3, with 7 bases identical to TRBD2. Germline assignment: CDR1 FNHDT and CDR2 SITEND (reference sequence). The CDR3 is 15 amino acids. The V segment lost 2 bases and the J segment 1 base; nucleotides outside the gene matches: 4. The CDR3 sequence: CASSIPGGGAETLYF. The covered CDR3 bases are TGTGCCAGCAGTATTCCTGGGGGTGGTGCAGAA. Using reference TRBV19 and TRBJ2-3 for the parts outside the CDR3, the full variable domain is GGIITQTPKFLIGQEGQKLTLKCQQNFNHDTMYWYRQDSGKGLRLIYYSITENDLQKGDLSEGYDASREKKSSFSLTVTSAQKNEMAVFLCASSIPGGGAETLYFGSGTRLTVL.

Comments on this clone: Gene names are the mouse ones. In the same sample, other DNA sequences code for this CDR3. The CDR3 protein is CASSGQNSPLYF. Partial CDR3 DNA: TGTGCCAGCAGTGGTCAGAATTCGCCC. The V gene is TRBV13-1, the J gene TRBJ1-6; D is unresolved. The CDR3 extends 3 residues past the end of the read, so its final part is completed from the germline J gene. TRBJ1-6 is sorted into the ORF group, with uncertain function. Trimming removed 3 bases from V and 7 bases from J, with 5 bases in between. This CDR3 region has 12 residues. Germline CDR1 NSHNY, CDR2 SYGAGN.

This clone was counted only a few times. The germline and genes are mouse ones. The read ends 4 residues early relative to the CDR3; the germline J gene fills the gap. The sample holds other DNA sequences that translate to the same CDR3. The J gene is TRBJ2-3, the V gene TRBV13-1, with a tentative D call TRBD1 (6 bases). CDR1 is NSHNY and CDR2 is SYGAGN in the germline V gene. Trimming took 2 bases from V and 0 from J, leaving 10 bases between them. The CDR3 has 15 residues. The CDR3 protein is CASSEGGTSAETLYF. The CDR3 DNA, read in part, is TGTGCCAGCAGTGAAGGCGGGACAAGTGCAGAA.

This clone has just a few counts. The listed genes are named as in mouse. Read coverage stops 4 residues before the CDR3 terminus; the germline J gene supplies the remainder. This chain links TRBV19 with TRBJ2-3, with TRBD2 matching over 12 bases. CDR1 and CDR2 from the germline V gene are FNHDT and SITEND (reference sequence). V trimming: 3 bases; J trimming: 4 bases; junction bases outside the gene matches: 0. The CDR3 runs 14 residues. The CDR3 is CASSRLGGPETLYF. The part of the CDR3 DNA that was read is TGTGCCAGCAGTAGACTGGGGGGGCCAGAA. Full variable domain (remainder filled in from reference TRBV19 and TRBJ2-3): GGIITQTPKFLIGQEGQKLTLKCQQNFNHDTMYWYRQDSGKGLRLIYYSITENDLQKGDLSEGYDASREKKSSFSLTVTSAQKNEMAVFLCASSRLGGPETLYFGSGTRLTVL.

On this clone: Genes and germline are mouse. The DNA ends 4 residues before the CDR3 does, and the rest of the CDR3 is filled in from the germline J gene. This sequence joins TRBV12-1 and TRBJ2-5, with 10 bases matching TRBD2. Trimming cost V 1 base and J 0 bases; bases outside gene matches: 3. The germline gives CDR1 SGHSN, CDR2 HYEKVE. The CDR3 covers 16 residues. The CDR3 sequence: CASSLLGGLNQDTQYF. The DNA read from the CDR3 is TGTGCCAGCTCTCTTCTGGGGGGGCTTAACCAAGAC. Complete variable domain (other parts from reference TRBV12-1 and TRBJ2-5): DSGVVQSPRHIIKEKGGRSVLTCIPISGHSNVVWYQQTLGKELKFLIQHYEKVERDKGFLPSRFSVQQFDDYHSEMNMSALELEDSAMYFCASSLLGGLNQDTQYFGPGTRLLVL.